Listed below are T cell receptor beta chains from one sample, sequenced in a study of cytomegalovirus exposure and HLA in healthy donors. Sequencing was performed with immunoSEQ multiplex PCR; in TCRdb, only in-frame clones are kept and a portion is missing. In the table there are tens of thousands of clones, approximately 70% of which are singletons. The sample consisted of PBMCs. These receptors came from a man in his forties or fifties in good health and CMV-seronegative. CDR3s leave out the opening cysteine and the closing phenylalanine or tryptophan. Size is stated for part of the rows, as once, few or many counts, or as a class when the clone is expanded.

clone size,V gene,CDR3 length,CDR3 protein
.,TRBV9,15,ASSYPTSGASTDTQY
.,TRBV30,12,AWTRTSDPTEAF
.,TRBV15,19,ATSRSPFGLAGGRSTDTQY
.,TRBV10-3,16,AISESGETSGGQETQY
.,TRBV6-5,12,ASSSPLRSKGYT
.,TRBV9,11,ASSVDGEGEAF
.,TRBV5-6,16,ASSQRQGEGAYNSPLH
.,TRBV6-4,11,ASSPIEGDEQF
.,TRBV29-1,12,SVVERGSTDTQY
.,TRBV7-6,13,ASSFLAGGTDTQY
.,TRBV5-8,15,ASSPAWGRRGTDTQY
.,TRBV6-5,13,ASSYTSGDLYEQY
.,TRBV10-2,13,ASSVEPRGNEKLF
.,TRBV15,11,ATAGVSNQPQH
.,TRBV7-2,14,ASSPTLTANTGELF
.,TRBV12-5,14,ASGLVLSEGAYEQY
.,TRBV6-1,12,ASSGTGVGTEAF
few,TRBV7-9,11,ASNYRFDEKLF
.,TRBV5-1,13,ASSSGTGVTAEQY
.,TRBV6-5,9,ASTQGNEQY
.,TRBV10-2,10,AVNRGSEGYT
.,TRBV6-1,14,ASSQGTPANTGELF
.,TRBV5-1,15,ASSLNTGTARSYEQY
.,TRBV5-1,13,ASSSRLRGQETQY
.,TRBV28,12,ASAGTGSGNTIY
.,TRBV5-6,14,ASSLRGAGLEEKLF
.,TRBV27,11,ASSGTGQGGYT
.,TRBV29-1,12,SVFRDRGQDGYT
.,TRBV2,14,ASSARGSGFTYEQY
.,TRBV7-8,14,ASSLVSQAQHNEQF
medium-sized,TRBV2,11,ASGRQANEKLF
.,TRBV2,13,ASSPEDRGGYGYT
.,TRBV5-1,11,ATKLLTGGEQY
.,TRBV27,12,ASRTIRGDTEAF
.,TRBV18,11,ASSLSPVYGYT
.,TRBV6-1,14,ASSVPKDRVGSPLH
.,TRBV12-5,11,ASGLSGNTEAF
.,TRBV29-1,14,SVEGLPQGRNTEAF
.,TRBV28,11,ASSWGQDYEQY
.,TRBV6-4,12,ASSSGGRGSPLH
.,TRBV4-2,12,ASSQDLEGNEQF
.,TRBV9,13,ASSVAGVQDSPLH
.,TRBV5-4,14,ASSLAGGQGAIEQY
few,TRBV6-1,13,ASALGQNSYNEQF
.,TRBV7-8,12,ASSFPGENSPLH
.,TRBV6-4,13,ASSASGGAEDTQY
.,TRBV19,12,ASTKSHVEETQY
.,TRBV19,11,ASSSNRGQPQH
.,TRBV7-6,13,ASSLVAGAYNEQF
.,TRBV5-1,14,ASSSVGRQSPETQY
.,TRBV4-2,15,ASSQGGGGGSYNEQF
.,TRBV19,14,ASSMLGTAKGTEAF
.,TRBV27,13,ASSFLSGDIYEQY
.,TRBV27,14,AAKPLYRGHNYEQY